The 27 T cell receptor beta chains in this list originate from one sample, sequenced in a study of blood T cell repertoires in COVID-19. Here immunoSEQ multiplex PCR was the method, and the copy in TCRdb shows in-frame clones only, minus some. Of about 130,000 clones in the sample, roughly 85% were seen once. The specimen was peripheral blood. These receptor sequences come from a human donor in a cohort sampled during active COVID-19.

CDR3 amino acids: CASSVNNNEQFF. The CDR3 region has the DNA TGTGCCAGCAGCGTAAATAACAATGAGCAGTTCTTC. The rearrangement uses TRBV9 and TRBJ2-1; no firm D call. The CDR3 loop spans 12 amino acids. Trimming stripped 1 base from V and 5 bases from J, with 4 bases between. In germline, CDR1 is SGDLS, CDR2 YYNGEE.

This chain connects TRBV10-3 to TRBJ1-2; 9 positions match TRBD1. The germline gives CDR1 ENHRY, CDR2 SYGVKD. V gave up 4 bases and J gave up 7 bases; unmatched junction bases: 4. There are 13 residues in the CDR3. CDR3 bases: TGTGCCATCAGTGGGACAGGGGTCGCTGGCTACACCTTC. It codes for CAISGTGVAGYTF.

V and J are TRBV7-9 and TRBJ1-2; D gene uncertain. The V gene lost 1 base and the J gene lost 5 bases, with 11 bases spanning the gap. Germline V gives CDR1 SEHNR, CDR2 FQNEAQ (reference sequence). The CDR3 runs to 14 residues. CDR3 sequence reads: CASSLEGRSYGYTF. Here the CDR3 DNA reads TGTGCCAGCAGCTTAGAAGGGAGATCTTATGGCTACACCTTC.

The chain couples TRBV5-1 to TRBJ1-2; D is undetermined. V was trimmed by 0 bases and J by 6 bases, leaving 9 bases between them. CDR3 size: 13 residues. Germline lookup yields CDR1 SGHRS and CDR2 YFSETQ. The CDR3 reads CASSLGGFDGYTF. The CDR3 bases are TGCGCCAGCAGCTTGGGAGGGTTCGATGGCTACACCTTC.

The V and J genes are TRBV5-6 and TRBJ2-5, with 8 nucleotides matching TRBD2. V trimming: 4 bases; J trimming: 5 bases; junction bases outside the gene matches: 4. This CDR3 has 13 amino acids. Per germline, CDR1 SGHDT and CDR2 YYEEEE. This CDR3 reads CASSNPGGETQYF. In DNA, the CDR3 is TGTGCCAGCAGCAACCCGGGGGGGGAGACCCAGTACTTC.

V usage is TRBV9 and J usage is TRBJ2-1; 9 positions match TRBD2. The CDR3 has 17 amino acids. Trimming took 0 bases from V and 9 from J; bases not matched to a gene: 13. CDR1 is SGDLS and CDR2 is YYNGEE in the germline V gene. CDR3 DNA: TGTGCCAGCAGCGTAGAGCCTAGCGGGAAATCACGCAGTGAGCAGTTCTTC. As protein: CASSVEPSGKSRSEQFF.

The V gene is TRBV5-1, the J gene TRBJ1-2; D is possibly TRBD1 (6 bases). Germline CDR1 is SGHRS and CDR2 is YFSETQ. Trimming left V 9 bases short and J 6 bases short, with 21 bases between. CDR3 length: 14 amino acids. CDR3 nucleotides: TGCGCCACTCGAAGAGGGGTTTCAGGGGATGGCTACACCTTC. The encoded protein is CATRRGVSGDGYTF.

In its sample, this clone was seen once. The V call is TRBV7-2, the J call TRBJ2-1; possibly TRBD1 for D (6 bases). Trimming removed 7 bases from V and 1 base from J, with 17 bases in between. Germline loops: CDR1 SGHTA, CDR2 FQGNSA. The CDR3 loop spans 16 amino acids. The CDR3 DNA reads TGTGCCAGCACCTACCTCGGGACACCGTCCTACAATGAGCAGTTCTTC. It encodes CASTYLGTPSYNEQFF.

The CDR3 is CASSTGGQGNTGELFF. As DNA, the CDR3 is TGTGCCAGCAGCACTGGGGGACAGGGGAACACCGGGGAGCTGTTTTTT. The chain couples TRBV5-4 to TRBJ2-2; 9 bases fit TRBD1. The CDR3 runs 16 residues. Germline V gene sequence: CDR1 SGHNT, CDR2 YYREEE (reference sequence). V shed 4 bases and J 1 base; nucleotides not matched to a gene: 5.

Here the CDR3 reads CASTSGLRTNHEQFF. CDR3 coding DNA: TGTGCCAGCACCTCTGGGCTTCGAACGAATCATGAGCAGTTCTTC. J is TRBJ2-1 and V is TRBV7-2, with no clear D. With 7 bases removed from V and 8 bases from J, the gap between germline ends came to 21 bases. Germline V gene lookup returns CDR1 SGHTA and CDR2 FQGNSA. This CDR3 spans 15 amino acids.

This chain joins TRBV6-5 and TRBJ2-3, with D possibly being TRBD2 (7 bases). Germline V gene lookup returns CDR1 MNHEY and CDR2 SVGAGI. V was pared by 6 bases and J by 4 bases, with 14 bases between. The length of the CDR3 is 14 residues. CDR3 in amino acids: CASSAEGGADTQYF. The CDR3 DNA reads TGTGCCAGCAGCGCCGAAGGGGGGGCAGATACGCAGTATTTT.

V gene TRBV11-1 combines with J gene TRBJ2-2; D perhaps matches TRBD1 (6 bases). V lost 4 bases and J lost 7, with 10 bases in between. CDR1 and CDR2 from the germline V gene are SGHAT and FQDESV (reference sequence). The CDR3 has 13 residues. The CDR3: CASSSRTVGELFF. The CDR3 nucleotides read TGTGCCAGCAGCTCCCGGACAGTCGGGGAGCTGTTTTTT.

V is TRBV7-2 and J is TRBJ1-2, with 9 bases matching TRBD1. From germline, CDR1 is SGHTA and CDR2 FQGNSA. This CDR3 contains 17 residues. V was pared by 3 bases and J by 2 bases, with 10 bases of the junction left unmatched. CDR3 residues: CASSLSGQGTGNYGYTF. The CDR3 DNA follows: TGTGCCAGCAGCTTGTCGGGACAGGGTACGGGAAACTATGGCTACACCTTC. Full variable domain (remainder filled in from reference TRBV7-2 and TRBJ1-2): GAGVSQSPSNKVTEKGKDVELRCDPISGHTALYWYRQSLGQGLEFLIYFQGNSAPDKSGLPSDRFSAERTGGSVSTLTIQRTQQEDSAVYLCASSLSGQGTGNYGYTFGSGTRLTVV.

The CDR3 DNA sequence: TGTGCCAGCTCACCACCGGGACTAGCGGGAAACAATGAGCAGTTCTTC. Translating gives CASSPPGLAGNNEQFF. The chain links TRBV18 to TRBJ2-1; 13 bases are a match to TRBD2. With 0 bases clipped from V and 5 bases from J, the junction kept 1 base outside the gene matches. Germline CDR1 reads KGHSH; CDR2 reads LQKENI. The CDR3 runs to 16 residues.

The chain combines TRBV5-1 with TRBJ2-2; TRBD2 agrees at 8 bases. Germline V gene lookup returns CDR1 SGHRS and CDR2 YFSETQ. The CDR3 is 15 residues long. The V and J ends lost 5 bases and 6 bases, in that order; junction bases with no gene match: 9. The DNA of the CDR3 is TGCGCCAGCAGAAAAGCGGGAGTGGAGGCCGGGGAGCTGTTTTTT. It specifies CASRKAGVEAGELFF.

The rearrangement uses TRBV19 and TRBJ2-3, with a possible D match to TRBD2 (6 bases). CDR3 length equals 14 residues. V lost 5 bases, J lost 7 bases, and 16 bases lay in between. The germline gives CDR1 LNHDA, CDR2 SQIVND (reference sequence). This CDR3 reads CASSQGSGQYTQYF. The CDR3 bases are TGTGCCAGTAGTCAGGGTAGCGGACAATATACGCAGTATTTT.

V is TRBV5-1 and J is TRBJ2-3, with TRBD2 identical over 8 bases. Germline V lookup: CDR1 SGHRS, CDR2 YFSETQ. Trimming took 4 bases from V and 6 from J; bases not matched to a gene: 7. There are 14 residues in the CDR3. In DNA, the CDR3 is TGCGCCAGCAGCCCCGGACTAGCAAAGGATACGCAGTATTTT. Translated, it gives CASSPGLAKDTQYF.

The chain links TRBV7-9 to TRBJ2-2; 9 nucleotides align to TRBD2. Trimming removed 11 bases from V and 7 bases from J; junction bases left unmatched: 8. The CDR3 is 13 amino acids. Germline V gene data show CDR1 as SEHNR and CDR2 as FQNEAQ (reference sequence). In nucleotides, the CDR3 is TGTGCCGGGAAGACAGCGGGAGGCGGGGAGCTGTTTTTT. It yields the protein CAGKTAGGGELFF.

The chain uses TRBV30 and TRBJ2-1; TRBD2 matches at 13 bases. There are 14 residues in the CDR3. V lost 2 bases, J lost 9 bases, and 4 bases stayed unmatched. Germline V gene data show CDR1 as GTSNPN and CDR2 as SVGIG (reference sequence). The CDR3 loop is CAWSRLAGGGEQFF. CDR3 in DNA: TGTGCCTGGAGTCGACTAGCGGGAGGAGGTGAGCAGTTCTTC.

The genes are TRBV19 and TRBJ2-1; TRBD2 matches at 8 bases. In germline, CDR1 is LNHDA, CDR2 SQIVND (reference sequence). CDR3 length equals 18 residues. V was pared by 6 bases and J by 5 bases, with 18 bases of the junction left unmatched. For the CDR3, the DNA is TGTGCCAGTAGGAAGAGGGGCGGGAGGTCCTCGGGTGACAATGAGCAGTTCTTC. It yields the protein CASRKRGGRSSGDNEQFF.

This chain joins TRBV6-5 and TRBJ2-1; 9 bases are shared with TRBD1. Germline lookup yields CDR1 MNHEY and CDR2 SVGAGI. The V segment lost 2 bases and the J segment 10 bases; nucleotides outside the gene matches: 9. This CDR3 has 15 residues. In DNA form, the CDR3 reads TGTGCCAGCAGTTACGAGACAGGGGGGCCCGGGGAGCAGTTCTTC. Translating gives CASSYETGGPGEQFF.

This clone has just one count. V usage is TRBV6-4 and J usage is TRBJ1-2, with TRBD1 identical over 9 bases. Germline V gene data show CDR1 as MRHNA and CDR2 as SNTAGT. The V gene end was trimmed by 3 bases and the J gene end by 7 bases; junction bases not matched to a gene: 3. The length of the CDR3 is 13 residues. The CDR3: CASSDTGGSGYTF. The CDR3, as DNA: TGTGCCAGCAGTGATACAGGGGGCTCTGGCTACACCTTC.

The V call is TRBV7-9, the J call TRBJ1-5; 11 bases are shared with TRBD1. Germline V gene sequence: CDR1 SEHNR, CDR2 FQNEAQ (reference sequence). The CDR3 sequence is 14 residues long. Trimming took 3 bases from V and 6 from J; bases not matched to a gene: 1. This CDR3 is CASSFGTGGQPQHF. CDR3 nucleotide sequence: TGTGCCAGCAGCTTTGGGACAGGGGGTCAGCCCCAGCATTTT.

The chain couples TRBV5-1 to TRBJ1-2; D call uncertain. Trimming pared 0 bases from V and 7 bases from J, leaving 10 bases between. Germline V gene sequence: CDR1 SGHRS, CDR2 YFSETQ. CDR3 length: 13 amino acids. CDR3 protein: CASSLAQVFGYTF. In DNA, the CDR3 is TGCGCCAGCAGCTTGGCCCAGGTCTTTGGCTACACCTTC.

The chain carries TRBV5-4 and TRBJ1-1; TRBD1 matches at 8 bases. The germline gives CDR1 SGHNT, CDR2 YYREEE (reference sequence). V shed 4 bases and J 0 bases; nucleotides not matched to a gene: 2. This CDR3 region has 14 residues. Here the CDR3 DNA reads TGTGCCAGCAGCCCAGGGGGCGTGAACACTGAAGCTTTCTTT. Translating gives CASSPGGVNTEAFF.

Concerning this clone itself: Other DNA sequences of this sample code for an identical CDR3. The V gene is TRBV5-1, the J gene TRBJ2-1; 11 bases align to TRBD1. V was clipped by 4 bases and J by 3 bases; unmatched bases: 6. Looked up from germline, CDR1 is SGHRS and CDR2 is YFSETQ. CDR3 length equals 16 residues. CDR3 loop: CASSVTGTGGYNEQFF. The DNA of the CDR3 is TGCGCCAGCAGCGTTACCGGGACAGGGGGCTACAATGAGCAGTTCTTC.

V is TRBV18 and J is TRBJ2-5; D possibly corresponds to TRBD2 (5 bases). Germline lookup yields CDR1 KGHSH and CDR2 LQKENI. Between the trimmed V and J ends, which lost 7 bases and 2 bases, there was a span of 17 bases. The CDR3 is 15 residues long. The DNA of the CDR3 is TGTGCCAGCTGCCGCACTGCCGGGATACAAGAGACCCAGTACTTC. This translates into CASCRTAGIQETQYF.